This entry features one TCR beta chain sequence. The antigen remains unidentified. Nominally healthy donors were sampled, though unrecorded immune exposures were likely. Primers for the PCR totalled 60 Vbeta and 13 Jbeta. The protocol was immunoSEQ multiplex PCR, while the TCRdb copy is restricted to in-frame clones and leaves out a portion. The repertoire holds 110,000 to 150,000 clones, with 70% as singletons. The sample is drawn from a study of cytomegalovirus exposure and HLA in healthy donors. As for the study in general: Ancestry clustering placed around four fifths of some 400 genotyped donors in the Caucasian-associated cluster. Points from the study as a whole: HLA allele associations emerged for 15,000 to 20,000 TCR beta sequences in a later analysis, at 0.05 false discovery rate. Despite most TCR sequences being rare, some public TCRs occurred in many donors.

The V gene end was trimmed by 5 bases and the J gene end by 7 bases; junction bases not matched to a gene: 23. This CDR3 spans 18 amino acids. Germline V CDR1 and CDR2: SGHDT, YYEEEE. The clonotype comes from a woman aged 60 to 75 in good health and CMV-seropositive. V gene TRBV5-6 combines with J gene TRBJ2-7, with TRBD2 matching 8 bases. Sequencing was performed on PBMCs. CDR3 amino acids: CASRVGVRGGRPSLEQYF. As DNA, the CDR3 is TGTGCCAGCAGGGTGGGGGTGCGGGGCGGGAGGCCGTCGTTGGAGCAGTACTTC.